The rows below give T cell receptor beta chains drawn from one sample of a study of T-cell memory formation after mild COVID-19. TCRdb redid the calling of the 5' RACE reads with MiXCR, one entry per CDR3 protein. The table shows roughly 200,000 distinct CDR3 sequences, with about 22% occurring only once. Sequences were obtained from PBMCs or a T cell subset sorted from them (not recorded which). The receptors here all came from an adult woman who had mild COVID-19 (a few samples of this study predate the infection). Cell type and time point are not known. Each CDR3 is given without its conserved first and last residue. D genes are given only for firm matches. Expanded clones are given a class, and other clones once, few, many or no size at all.

size | V | length | D | CDR3
few | TRBV11-2 | 8 | NA | ASSGTTQY
NA | TRBV20-1 | 11 | NA | SARRGSLYEQY
NA | TRBV4-1 | 13 | TRBD2 | ASSPMTSGANEQF
few | TRBV7-8 | 14 | TRBD1 | ASSLAGTGPPYEQY
NA | TRBV5-1 | 13 | NA | ASSLAEVGVTEQF
few | TRBV9 | 12 | NA | ASSAGGVNTEAF
few | TRBV2 | 9 | NA | ASGIGTEQF
few | TRBV4-3 | 16 | NA | ASSLTEGGDFPTGELF
NA | TRBV19 | 12 | TRBD1 | ASNPTGVNTEAF
NA | TRBV20-1 | 15 | NA | SAREDHDGGTRGTQY
NA | TRBV4-3 | 17 | TRBD1 | ASSHLRDRGYSGANVLT
NA | TRBV13 | 11 | NA | ASSVRGDYGYT
NA | TRBV30 | 10 | NA | AWWDGADTQY
NA | TRBV7-9 | 13 | TRBD2 | ASSFVAGGLDTQY
NA | TRBV6-2/TRBV6-3 | 14 | NA | ASRPNSGWGFHEQY
NA | TRBV5-5 | 14 | TRBD1 | ASSPRDRGRADTQY
NA | TRBV7-9 | 11 | NA | ASSSRVTGELF
NA | TRBV6-2/TRBV6-3 | 14 | NA | ASSREVTSWDNEQF
NA | TRBV4-2 | 14 | NA | ASSQGGWDGYNEQF
NA | TRBV10-3 | 15 | TRBD2 | AISEFSAGTITYEQY
NA | TRBV20-1 | 12 | NA | SARNRVAGNTIY
NA | TRBV4-2 | 14 | NA | ASGGEHRGDNEKLF
few | TRBV5-1 | 14 | NA | ASSLTQGTNWETQY
NA | TRBV5-1 | 13 | NA | ASSYEDSNTGELF
NA | TRBV27 | 10 | NA | ASSLDTWELF
NA | TRBV29-1 | 9 | NA | SVDVGDTQY
many | TRBV5-1 | 10 | NA | ASSSRSGEQF
few | TRBV6-6 | 13 | NA | ASTLRDGFSRPQH
NA | TRBV20-1 | 12 | NA | SAYSSATYNEQF
few | TRBV4-2 | 13 | TRBD1 | ASSQGGTGAETQY
NA | TRBV5-6 | 13 | NA | ASSLGQTKNTEAF
few | TRBV20-1 | 13 | TRBD2 | SARARLAGDNEQF
NA | TRBV9 | 12 | NA | ASSLPGTNTEAF
NA | TRBV5-6 | 10 | NA | ASSLTGLAQY
few | TRBV7-8 | 13 | NA | ASSLAFRSTDTQY
few | TRBV12-3/TRBV12-4 | 12 | NA | ASNSGGHTGELF
NA | TRBV14 | 15 | NA | ASSQDLATDTYNEQF
NA | TRBV6-5 | 11 | TRBD1 | ASSPRQGYEQY
few | TRBV4-1 | 16 | NA | ASSHTSSRTEYAEKLF
NA | TRBV15 | 12 | NA | ATSVRIAGQPQH
NA | TRBV2 | 14 | NA | ASTESGSSYNSPLH
NA | TRBV5-1 | 14 | TRBD1 | ASSLPRDRIEETQY
NA | TRBV10-3 | 10 | TRBD1 | AIGTGMYEQY
few | TRBV29-1 | 11 | TRBD1 | SVEFPGGYEQY
NA | TRBV30 | 12 | NA | AWSVGGGSYGYT
NA | TRBV12-3/TRBV12-4 | 13 | NA | ASSPHLGPGQPQH
NA | TRBV7-2 | 12 | NA | ASSPGGFSDTQY
NA | TRBV5-8 | 12 | TRBD1 | ASIRQGRTYEQY
NA | TRBV2 | 14 | NA | ASSEAVLPPDNEQF
few | TRBV7-9 | 9 | NA | ASRTISEQF
NA | TRBV6-1 | 15 | TRBD1 | ATMPGQSTISNQPQH
NA | TRBV13 | 15 | NA | ASSSRFGTDSYNEQF
few | TRBV7-9 | 13 | TRBD1 | ASSSTGGEGDTQY